A single TCR beta chain is shown here with its context. Its specificity is unknown. The ends were cut back, 6 bases at V and 0 bases at J, with 8 bases in the middle. The CDR3 length is 13 residues. Germline CDR1 reads WNHNN; CDR2 reads SYGVQD (reference sequence). Time point described: after neoadjuvant nivolumab, at surgical resection. Stage II-IVA oral cavity squamous cell carcinoma was new and untreated by systemic or radiation therapy. This record comes from a study of neoadjuvant anti-PD-1 for oral cavity cancer. At the level of the study: Patients without progression received a fourth nivolumab dose around day 43, then surgical resection on days 50-56.

Using immunoSEQ multiplex PCR, the repertoire was profiled, and TCRdb retains in-frame clones only, with some absent. This table has approximately 45,000 clones, around 79% appearing once. Notes on the study in general: After neoadjuvant nivolumab, PBMC T cell clonality was significantly higher in non-responders than responders.

This chain connects TRBV10-1 to TRBJ2-5; possible D gene TRBD1, 6 bases. The TCR was taken from a person aged 35-79 years with oral cavity squamous cell carcinoma. The specimen comprised PBMCs, sampled after nivolumab (anti-PD-1) treatment. The DNA for the CDR3 is TGCGCCAGCAGCGGACAGTACCAAGAGACCCAGTACTTC. This translates into CASSGQYQETQYF.